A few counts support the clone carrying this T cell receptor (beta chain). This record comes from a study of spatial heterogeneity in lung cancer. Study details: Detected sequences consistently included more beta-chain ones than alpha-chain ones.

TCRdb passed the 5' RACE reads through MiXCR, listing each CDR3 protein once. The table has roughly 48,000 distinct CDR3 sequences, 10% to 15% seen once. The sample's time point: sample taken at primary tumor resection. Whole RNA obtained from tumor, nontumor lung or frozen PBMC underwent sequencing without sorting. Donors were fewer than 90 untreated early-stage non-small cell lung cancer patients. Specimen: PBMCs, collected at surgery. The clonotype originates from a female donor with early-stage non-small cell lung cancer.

Here the CDR3 DNA reads TGTGCCAGCAGTTATCTCGGTACCGGGGAGCTGTTTTTT. Translation gives CASSYLGTGELFF. This chain uses TRBV2 with TRBJ2-2; D not certain. The CDR3 runs to 13 residues. Germline CDR1 SNHLY, CDR2 FYNNEI. The V end lost 5 bases, the J end lost 5 bases, and 9 bases lay between the germline ends.